This T cell receptor beta chain was captured in a study of vaccination effects on CD4 cells after COVID-19. The CDR3 has 16 residues. V lost 1 base and J 5 bases, leaving 14 bases between the germline ends. Looked up from germline, CDR1 is LNHNV and CDR2 is YYDKDF (reference sequence). Whole-study results and caveats: Limitations: small convalescent group and missing early post-infection timepoints.

This table comes from immunoSEQ multiplex PCR, and its TCRdb copy is limited to in-frame clones, with some not included. This sample carries some 69,000 clones, approximately 72% of them seen once, and the ten largest clones take 2.5% to 3%. In the ViraFEST assay, antigen-specific CD4+ clonotypes were identified by expansion after peptide-pool stimulation. Scientists isolated CD4+ T cells after a roughly ten-day culture period ended. None of these healthy vaccinees had been infected with SARS-CoV-2 before vaccination. Half-medium replacement with IL-2 medium occurred on days 3 and 7. This clone was recorded only once. The target antigen is unknown.

The chain carries TRBV15 and TRBJ1-4; a possible D gene is TRBD1 (5 bases). The sample was CD4+ T cells from PBMCs cultured with HCoV-NL63 spike peptides, taken before COVID-19 vaccination. This clonotype was sampled from a human donor who received a COVID-19 vaccine. In DNA, the CDR3 is TGTGCCACCAGCAGAGCCCAATCGGGGACCAATGAAAAACTGTTTTTT. Translation: CATSRAQSGTNEKLFF.